Detailed here is one TCR beta chain. Every one of the patients relapsed after autologous stem cell transplantation (brentuximab vedotin exposure was variable). Magnetic negative selection served to purify CD4+ T cells out of PBMCs that had been thawed. This record belongs to a study of PD-1 blockade in classical Hodgkin lymphoma. The CDR3 sequence is 15 residues long. The V end lost 1 base, the J end lost 4 bases, and 13 bases lay between the germline ends. CDR1 MGHDK and CDR2 SYGVNS come from the germline V gene. The method was immunoSEQ multiplex PCR; TCRdb's version includes in-frame clones alone and lacks a portion of them. This table has about 35,000 clones, 80% to 95% appearing once.

The source material was CD4+ T cells from blood, sampled at baseline. The sequence derives from a human donor with classical Hodgkin lymphoma. This chain uses TRBV25-1 with TRBJ1-2; possible D gene TRBD1, 5 bases. The CDR3 DNA is TGTGCCAGCAGTGAATTGGTAGGGGCCCTCTATGGCTACACCTTC. This codes for CASSELVGALYGYTF.